The rows below give T cell receptor beta chains drawn from one sample of a study of low-dose radiotherapy and immunotherapy resistance in tumors. TCRdb itself ran the reads through MiXCR, one entry per CDR3 protein. In the table there are around 83,000 distinct CDR3 sequences, under 20% of which are singletons. This specimen was PBMCs, taken before treatment. These receptors all stem from a male donor with prostate cancer. Both conserved end residues are part of each CDR3. Fields, in order: clone size, D gene, V gene, J gene, CDR3 protein, CDR3 DNA. The D gene is left open where the match is weak. Clone size is given for some rows only: seen once, a few or many times, or a class if the clone is expanded.

size: many; D: -; V: TRBV29-1; J: TRBJ2-3; CDR3: CSVEDYKRLSSDTQYF; DNA: TGCAGCGTTGAAGATTATAAGAGGCTTAGCTCAGATACGCAGTATTTT
size: many; D: -; V: TRBV12-3/TRBV12-4; J: TRBJ2-3; CDR3: CASSLFGSTDTQYF; DNA: TGTGCCAGCAGTTTATTTGGGTCTACAGATACGCAGTATTTT
size: many; D: TRBD2; V: TRBV9; J: TRBJ2-2; CDR3: CASTPRGAGGPGELFF; DNA: TGTGCCAGCACCCCGAGGGGAGCGGGAGGGCCCGGGGAGCTGTTTTTT
size: many; D: -; V: TRBV23-1; J: TRBJ2-1; CDR3: CASSPRGDNYNEQFF; DNA: TGCGCCAGCAGCCCGAGGGGGGACAACTACAATGAGCAGTTCTTC
size: many; D: -; V: TRBV2; J: TRBJ2-7; CDR3: CASSEPGRGTYEQYF; DNA: TGTGCCAGCAGTGAACCCGGGAGAGGAACCTACGAGCAGTACTTC
size: few; D: TRBD2; V: TRBV6-2/TRBV6-3; J: TRBJ2-2; CDR3: CASSGLAGGPWTGELFF; DNA: TGTGCCAGCAGCGGACTAGCGGGAGGGCCCTGGACCGGGGAGCTGTTTTTT
size: few; D: TRBD2; V: TRBV9; J: TRBJ2-1; CDR3: CASSVGAPGLAYNEQFF; DNA: TGTGCCAGCAGCGTAGGGGCACCGGGACTAGCATACAATGAGCAGTTCTTC
size: -; D: TRBD1; V: TRBV6-5; J: TRBJ1-5; CDR3: CASSYAGGVGLQPQHF; DNA: TGTGCCAGCAGTTATGCAGGGGGAGTAGGTCTACAGCCCCAGCATTTT
size: many; D: TRBD2; V: TRBV7-9; J: TRBJ2-1; CDR3: CASSLIAGGSYNEQFF; DNA: TGTGCCAGCAGCTTAATAGCGGGGGGCTCCTACAATGAGCAGTTCTTC
size: many; D: -; V: TRBV12-3/TRBV12-4; J: TRBJ2-1; CDR3: CASSPEVDSYNEQFF; DNA: TGTGCCAGCAGTCCCGAGGTTGACTCCTACAATGAGCAGTTCTTC
size: many; D: -; V: TRBV29-1; J: TRBJ2-7; CDR3: CSVALLAGNEQYF; DNA: TGCAGCGTTGCCCTGCTAGCAGGGAACGAGCAGTACTTC
size: many; D: -; V: TRBV5-1; J: TRBJ2-1; CDR3: CASSLSGKSSYNEQFF; DNA: TGCGCCAGCAGCTTGAGCGGAAAAAGCTCCTACAATGAGCAGTTCTTC
size: once; D: TRBD1; V: TRBV10-3; J: TRBJ2-1; CDR3: CAISDRETGAGGWFF; DNA: TGTGCCATCAGTGATAGGGAAACAGGGGCGGGTGGCTGGTTCTTC
size: few; D: -; V: TRBV19; J: TRBJ2-1; CDR3: CASSIDWGEDSYNEQFF; DNA: TGTGCCAGTAGTATAGATTGGGGGGAGGACTCCTACAATGAGCAGTTCTTC
size: many; D: -; V: TRBV19; J: TRBJ1-5; CDR3: CASRGGQNQPQHF; DNA: TGTGCCAGCCGGGGGGGCCAAAATCAGCCCCAGCATTTT
size: many; D: TRBD2; V: TRBV27; J: TRBJ2-1; CDR3: CASSLTRWGGYNEQFF; DNA: TGTGCCAGCAGTTTAACACGATGGGGGGGATACAATGAGCAGTTCTTC
size: many; D: TRBD1; V: TRBV6-5; J: TRBJ1-3; CDR3: CASSFSNRGTSGNTIYF; DNA: TGTGCCAGCAGTTTCAGCAACAGGGGGACCTCTGGAAACACCATATATTTT
size: many; D: -; V: TRBV12-3/TRBV12-4; J: TRBJ2-2; CDR3: CASSLRKTNTGELFF; DNA: TGTGCCAGCAGTTTGCGAAAGACGAACACCGGGGAGCTGTTTTTT
size: many; D: -; V: TRBV30; J: TRBJ1-1; CDR3: CAWSSFQGPLTEAFF; DNA: TGTGCCTGGAGTTCTTTTCAGGGCCCCCTGACTGAAGCTTTCTTT
size: many; D: -; V: TRBV7-2; J: TRBJ1-4; CDR3: CASSLFATNEKLFF; DNA: TGTGCCAGCAGCCTTTTCGCAACTAATGAAAAACTGTTTTTT
size: many; D: TRBD2; V: TRBV7-8; J: TRBJ2-1; CDR3: CASSPLAVSYNEQFF; DNA: TGTGCCAGCAGCCCACTAGCGGTCTCCTACAATGAGCAGTTCTTC
size: many; D: TRBD2; V: TRBV7-8; J: TRBJ2-5; CDR3: CASSLSGGTVQETQYF; DNA: TGTGCCAGCAGCTTATCGGGAGGGACGGTCCAAGAGACCCAGTACTTC